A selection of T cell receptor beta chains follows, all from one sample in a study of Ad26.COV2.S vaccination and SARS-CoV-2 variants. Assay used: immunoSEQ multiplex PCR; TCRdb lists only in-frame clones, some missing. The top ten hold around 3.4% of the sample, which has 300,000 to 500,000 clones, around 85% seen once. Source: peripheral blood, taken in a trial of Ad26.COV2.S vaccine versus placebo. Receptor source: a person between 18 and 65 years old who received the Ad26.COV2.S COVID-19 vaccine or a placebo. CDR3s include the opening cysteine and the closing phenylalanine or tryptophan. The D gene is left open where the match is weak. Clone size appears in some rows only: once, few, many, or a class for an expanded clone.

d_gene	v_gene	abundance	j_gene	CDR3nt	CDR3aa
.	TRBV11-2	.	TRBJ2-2	TGTGCCAGCAACTCCCGAGGGAGGAACACCGGGGAGCTGTTTTTT	CASNSRGRNTGELFF
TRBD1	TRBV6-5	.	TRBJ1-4	TGTGCCAGCAAAACAGGGGGCATCGGTGAAAAACTGTTTTTT	CASKTGGIGEKLFF
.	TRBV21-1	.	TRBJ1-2	TGTGCCAGCAGCAAAACAGGGAGGTTTGATGGCTACACCTTC	CASSKTGRFDGYTF
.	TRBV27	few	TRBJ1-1	TGTGCCAGCAGCGGCCTGGGAGAAGGCACTGAAGCTTTCTTT	CASSGLGEGTEAFF
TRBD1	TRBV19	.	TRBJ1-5	TGTGCCAGTAGTATAGCGACAGGGGACAATCAGCCCCAGCATTTT	CASSIATGDNQPQHF
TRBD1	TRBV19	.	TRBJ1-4	TGTGCCAGTAGTACCGGGACAGTGAATGAAAAACTGTTTTTT	CASSTGTVNEKLFF
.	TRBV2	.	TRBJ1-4	TGTGCCAGCAGTGAAGGCCTTTCGCTGTTTTTT	CASSEGLSLFF
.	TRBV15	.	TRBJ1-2	TGTGCCACCAGCCCACCTCCTGCAGGGTCCTATGGCTACACCTTC	CATSPPPAGSYGYTF
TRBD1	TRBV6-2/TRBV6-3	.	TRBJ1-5	TGTGCCAGCAGCCGGGACAGGGGTTTTGAGCAGCCCCAGCATTTT	CASSRDRGFEQPQHF
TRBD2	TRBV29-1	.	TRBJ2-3	TGCAGCGTGGGTCTCCCAGGGGCGGGAGGAGATACGCAGTATTTT	CSVGLPGAGGDTQYF
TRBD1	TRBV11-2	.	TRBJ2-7	TGTGCCAGCAGCTCCTCCAGGGGGCGGTTCGAGCAGTACTTC	CASSSSRGRFEQYF
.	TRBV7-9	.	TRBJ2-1	TGTGCCAGCAGTCCCCCAATGAGCGATGAGCAGTTCTTC	CASSPPMSDEQFF
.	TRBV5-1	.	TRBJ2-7	TGCGCCAGCAGCTTGGTTTTAGGATACTACGAGCAGTACTTC	CASSLVLGYYEQYF
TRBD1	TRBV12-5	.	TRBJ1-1	TGTGCTAGTGGTTCCCGGGACAGGGGCACTGAAGCTTTCTTT	CASGSRDRGTEAFF
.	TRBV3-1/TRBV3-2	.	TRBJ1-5	TGTGCCAGCAGCCAAAGGGCGGGCAATCAGCCCCAGCATTTT	CASSQRAGNQPQHF
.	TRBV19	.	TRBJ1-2	TGTGCCAGTATGGGGGAGGCCTTGGGCTACACCTTC	CASMGEALGYTF
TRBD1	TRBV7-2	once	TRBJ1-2	TGTGCCAGCAGCGTATCCGGGACAGGGACTTCAACCTATGGCTACACCTTC	CASSVSGTGTSTYGYTF
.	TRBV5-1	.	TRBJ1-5	TGCGCCAGCAGCTTGGGGGTAGAAAATCAGCCCCAGCATTTT	CASSLGVENQPQHF
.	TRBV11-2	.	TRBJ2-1	TGTGCCAGCAGCTTGGGGGGTAGCAAGGCGAATGAGCAGTTCTTC	CASSLGGSKANEQFF
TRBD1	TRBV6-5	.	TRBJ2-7	TGTGCCAGCAGGCAAGTCCGGGACAGGGGCGAGCAGTACTTC	CASRQVRDRGEQYF
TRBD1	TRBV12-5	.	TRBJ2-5	TGTGCTAGTGGTTTGGGGACAGGGAAGACCCAGTACTTC	CASGLGTGKTQYF
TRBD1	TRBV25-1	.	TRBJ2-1	TGTGCCAGCAGTGAGGGGACAGGTGACAATGAGCAGTTCTTC	CASSEGTGDNEQFF
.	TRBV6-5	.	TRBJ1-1	TGTGCCAGCAGTCAGGGAGAGAGGGCTTTCTTT	CASSQGERAFF
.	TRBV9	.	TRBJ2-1	TGTGCCAGCAGCGCCCCGGGCCAAGGATCCGGCTACAATGAGCAGTTCTTC	CASSAPGQGSGYNEQFF
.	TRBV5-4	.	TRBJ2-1	TGTGCCAGCAGCGGGGGTCCGGGGGCTCATGGGAATGAGCAGTTCTTC	CASSGGPGAHGNEQFF
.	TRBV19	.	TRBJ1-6	TGTGCCAGTAGACTCCCCGGGGGTCGACTCCACTTT	CASRLPGGRLHF
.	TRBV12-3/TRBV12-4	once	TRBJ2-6	TGTGCCAGCAGGAATGGGGCCAACGTCCTGACTTTC	CASRNGANVLTF
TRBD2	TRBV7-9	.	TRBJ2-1	TGTGCCAGCATTGCTCCGGGACTAGCCCCCCGGGGGCAGTTCTTC	CASIAPGLAPRGQFF
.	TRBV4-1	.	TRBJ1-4	TGCGCCAGCAGCCCAGACGGGATGAATGAAAAACTGTTTTTT	CASSPDGMNEKLFF
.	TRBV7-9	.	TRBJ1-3	TGTGCCAGCAGCTTAGTTTCGGGAACTGGAAACACCATATATTTT	CASSLVSGTGNTIYF
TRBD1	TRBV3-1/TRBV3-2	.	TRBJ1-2	TGTGCCAGCAGCCAAGGATTTAACAGGGGCCAACAGGGGGCATCTGGCTACACCTTC	CASSQGFNRGQQGASGYTF
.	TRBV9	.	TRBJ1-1	TGTGCCAGCAGCGAGGGAGGAACTGAAGCTTTCTTT	CASSEGGTEAFF
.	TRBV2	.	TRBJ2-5	TGTGCCAGCAGTGGGGGACGGCGTCAAATAGAGACCCAGTACTTC	CASSGGRRQIETQYF
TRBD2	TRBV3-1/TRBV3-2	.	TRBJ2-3	TGTGCCAGCAGAAAGAGCGGGGCTAGCACAGATACGCAGTATTTT	CASRKSGASTDTQYF
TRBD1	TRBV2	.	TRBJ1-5	TGTGCCAGCCAACAGGGGATAAGTGTTCAGCCCCAGCATTTT	CASQQGISVQPQHF
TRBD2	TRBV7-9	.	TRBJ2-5	TGTGCCAGCAGACTCAGAGGTAGCGGGGGCCAAGAGACCCAGTACTTC	CASRLRGSGGQETQYF
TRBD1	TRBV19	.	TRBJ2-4	TGTGCCAGTAGTAACACAGGGGATCCCAAAAACATTCAGTACTTC	CASSNTGDPKNIQYF
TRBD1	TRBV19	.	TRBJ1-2	TGTGCCAGTGGGGAACAGGGGGGCGACTATGGCTACACCTTC	CASGEQGGDYGYTF
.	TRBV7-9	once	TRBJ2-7	TGTGCCAGCAGCGAAGGAGGGACTTTCGACGAGCAGTACTTC	CASSEGGTFDEQYF
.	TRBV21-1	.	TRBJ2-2	.	CASVASGSTGELFF